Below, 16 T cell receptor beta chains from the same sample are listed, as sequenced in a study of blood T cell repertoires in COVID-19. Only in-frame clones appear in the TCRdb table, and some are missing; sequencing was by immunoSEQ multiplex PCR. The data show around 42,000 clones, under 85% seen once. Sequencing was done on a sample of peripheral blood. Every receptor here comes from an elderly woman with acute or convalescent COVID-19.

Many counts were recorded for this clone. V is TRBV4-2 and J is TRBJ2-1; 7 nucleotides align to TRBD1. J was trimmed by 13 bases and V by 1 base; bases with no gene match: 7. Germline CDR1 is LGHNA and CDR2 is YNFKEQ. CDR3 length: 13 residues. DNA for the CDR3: TGTGCCAGCAGCCAAGTATCCACAGGGGATCAGTTCTTC. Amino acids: CASSQVSTGDQFF.

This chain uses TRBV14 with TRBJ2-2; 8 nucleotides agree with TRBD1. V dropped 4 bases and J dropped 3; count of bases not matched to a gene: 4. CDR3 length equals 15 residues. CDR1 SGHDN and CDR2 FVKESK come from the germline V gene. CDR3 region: CASSLSGGYTGELFF. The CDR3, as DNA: TGTGCCAGCAGCCTATCAGGGGGCTACACCGGGGAGCTGTTTTTT. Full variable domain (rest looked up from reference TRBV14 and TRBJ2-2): EAGVTQFPSHSVIEKGQTVTLRCDPISGHDNLYWYRRVMGKEIKFLLHFVKESKQDESGMPNNRFLAERTGGTYSTLKVQPAELEDSGVYFCASSLSGGYTGELFFGEGSRLTVL.

In DNA, the CDR3 is TGTGCCAGTAGCCCGACTAGTACGGAGCAGTTCTTC. Translating gives CASSPTSTEQFF. V is TRBV19 and J is TRBJ2-1; D is perhaps TRBD2 (6 bases). Trimming removed 6 bases at V and 10 bases at J, with 13 bases between. Germline V CDR1 and CDR2: LNHDA, SQIVND (reference sequence). The length of the CDR3 is 12 residues.

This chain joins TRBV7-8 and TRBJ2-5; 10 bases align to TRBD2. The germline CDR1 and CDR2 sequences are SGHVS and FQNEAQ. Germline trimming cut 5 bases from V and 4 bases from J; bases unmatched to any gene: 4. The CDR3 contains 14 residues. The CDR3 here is CASSRAGGPETQYF. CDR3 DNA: TGTGCCAGCAGCCGAGCGGGAGGGCCAGAGACCCAGTACTTC.

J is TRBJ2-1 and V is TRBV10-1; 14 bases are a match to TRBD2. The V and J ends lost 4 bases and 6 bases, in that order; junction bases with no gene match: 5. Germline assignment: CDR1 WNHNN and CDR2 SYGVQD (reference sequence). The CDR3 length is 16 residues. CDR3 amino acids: CASSGTGTSGSNEQFF. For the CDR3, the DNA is TGCGCCAGCAGTGGAACCGGGACTAGCGGGAGCAATGAGCAGTTCTTC.

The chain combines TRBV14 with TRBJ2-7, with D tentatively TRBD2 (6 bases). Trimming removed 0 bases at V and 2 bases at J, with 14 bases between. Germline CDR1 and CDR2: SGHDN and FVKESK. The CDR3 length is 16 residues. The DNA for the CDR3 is TGTGCCAGCAGCCAAGATGTGCGGCGGGATGCCTACGAGCAGTACTTC. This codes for CASSQDVRRDAYEQYF.

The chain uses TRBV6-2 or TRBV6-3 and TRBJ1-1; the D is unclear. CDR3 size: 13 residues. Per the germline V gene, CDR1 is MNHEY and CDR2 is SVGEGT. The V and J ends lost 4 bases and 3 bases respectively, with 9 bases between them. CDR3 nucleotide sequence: TGTGCCAGCAGTTGGCAGGCCTACACTGAAGCTTTCTTT. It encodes CASSWQAYTEAFF.

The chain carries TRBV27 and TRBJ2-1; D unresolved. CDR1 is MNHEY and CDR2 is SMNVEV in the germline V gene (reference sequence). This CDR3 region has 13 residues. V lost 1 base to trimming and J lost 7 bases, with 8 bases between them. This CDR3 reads CASSLLGGNEQFF. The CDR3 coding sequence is TGTGCCAGCAGTTTATTAGGCGGAAATGAGCAGTTCTTC.

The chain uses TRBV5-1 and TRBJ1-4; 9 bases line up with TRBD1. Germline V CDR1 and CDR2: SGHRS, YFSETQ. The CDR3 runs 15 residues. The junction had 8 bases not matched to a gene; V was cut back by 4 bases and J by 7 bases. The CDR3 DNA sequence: TGCGCCAGCAGCCCGGGACAGGGACAAACTGAAAAACTGTTTTTT. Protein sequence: CASSPGQGQTEKLFF.

The CDR3 here is CASSLVGEGQPQHF. The CDR3 nucleotides are TGTGCCAGCAGCTTAGTGGGGGAGGGGCAGCCCCAGCATTTT. V is TRBV7-2 and J is TRBJ1-5; D may be TRBD1 (5 bases). The germline V and J ends were trimmed by 1 base and 7 bases, with 11 bases remaining between them. CDR1 and CDR2 from the germline V gene are SGHTA and FQGNSA. CDR3 length equals 14 residues. Based on the CDR3 plus reference TRBV7-2 and TRBJ1-5, the full variable domain is GAGVSQSPSNKVTEKGKDVELRCDPISGHTALYWYRQSLGQGLEFLIYFQGNSAPDKSGLPSDRFSAERTGGSVSTLTIQRTQQEDSAVYLCASSLVGEGQPQHFGDGTRLSIL.

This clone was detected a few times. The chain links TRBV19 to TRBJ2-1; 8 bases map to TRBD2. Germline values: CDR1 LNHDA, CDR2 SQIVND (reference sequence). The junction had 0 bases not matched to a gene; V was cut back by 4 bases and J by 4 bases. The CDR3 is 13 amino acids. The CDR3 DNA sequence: TGTGCCAGTAGTAGCGGGAGGTACAATGAGCAGTTCTTC. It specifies CASSSGRYNEQFF.

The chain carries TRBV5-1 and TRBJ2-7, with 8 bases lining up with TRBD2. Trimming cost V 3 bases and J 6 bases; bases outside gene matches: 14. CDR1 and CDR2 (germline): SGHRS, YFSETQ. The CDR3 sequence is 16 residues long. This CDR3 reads CASSSEGAGGRVEQYF. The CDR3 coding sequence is TGCGCCAGCAGCTCCGAAGGGGCGGGAGGCCGGGTCGAGCAGTACTTC. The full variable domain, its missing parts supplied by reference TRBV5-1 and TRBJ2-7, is KAGVTQTPRYLIKTRGQQVTLSCSPISGHRSVSWYQQTPGQGLQFLFEYFSETQRNKGNFPGRFSGRQFSNSRSEMNVSTLELGDSALYLCASSSEGAGGRVEQYFGPGTRLTVT.

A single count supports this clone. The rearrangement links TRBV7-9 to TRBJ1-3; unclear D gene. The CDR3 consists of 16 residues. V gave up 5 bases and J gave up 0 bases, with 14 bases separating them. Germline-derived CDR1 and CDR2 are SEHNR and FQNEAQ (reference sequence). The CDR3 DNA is TGTGCCAGCAGCCGGGAGGTCCTACGCTCTGGAAACACCATATATTTT. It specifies CASSREVLRSGNTIYF.

CDR3 protein: CAWAIEGLKNEKLFF. The DNA for the CDR3 is TGTGCCTGGGCGATTGAGGGCCTTAAGAATGAAAAACTGTTTTTT. The chain is built from TRBV30 and TRBJ1-4; D gene uncertain. Trimming took off 5 bases at V and 5 bases at J, with 18 bases between the two ends. The CDR3 extends over 15 amino acids. Per germline, CDR1 GTSNPN and CDR2 SVGIG (reference sequence).

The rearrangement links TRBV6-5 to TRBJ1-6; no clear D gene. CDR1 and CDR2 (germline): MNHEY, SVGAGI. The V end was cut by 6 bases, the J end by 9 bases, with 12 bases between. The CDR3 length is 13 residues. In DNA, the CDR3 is TGTGCCAGCAGAGACGGGTACATTTCACCCCTCCACTTT. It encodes CASRDGYISPLHF.

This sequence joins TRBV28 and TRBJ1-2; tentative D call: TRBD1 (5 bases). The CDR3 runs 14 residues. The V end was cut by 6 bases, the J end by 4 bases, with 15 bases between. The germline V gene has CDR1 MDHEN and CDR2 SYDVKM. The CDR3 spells CASSPGEGPYGYTF. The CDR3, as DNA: TGTGCCAGCAGCCCTGGGGAGGGACCCTATGGCTACACCTTC.